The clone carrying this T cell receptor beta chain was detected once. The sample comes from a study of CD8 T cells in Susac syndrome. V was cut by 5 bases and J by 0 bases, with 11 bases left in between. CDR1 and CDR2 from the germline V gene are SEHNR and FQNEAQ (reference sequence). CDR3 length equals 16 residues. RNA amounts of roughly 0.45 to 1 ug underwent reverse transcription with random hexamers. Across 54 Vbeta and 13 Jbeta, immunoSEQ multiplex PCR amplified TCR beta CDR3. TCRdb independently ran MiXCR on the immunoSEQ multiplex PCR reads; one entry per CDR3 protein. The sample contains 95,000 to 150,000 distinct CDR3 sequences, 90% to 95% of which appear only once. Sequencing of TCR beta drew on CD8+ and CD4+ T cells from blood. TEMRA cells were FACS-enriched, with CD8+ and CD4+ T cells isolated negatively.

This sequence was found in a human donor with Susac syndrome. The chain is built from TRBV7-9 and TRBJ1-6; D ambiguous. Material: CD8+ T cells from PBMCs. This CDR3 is CASSPIRSSYNSPLHF. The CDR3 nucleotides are TGTGCCAGCAGCCCGATCAGGAGCTCCTATAATTCACCCCTCCACTTT. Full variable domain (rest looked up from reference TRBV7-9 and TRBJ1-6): DTGVSQNPRHKITKRGQNVTFRCDPISEHNRLYWYRQTLGQGPEFLTYFQNEAQLEKSRLLSDRFSAERPKGSFSTLEIQRTEQGDSAMYLCASSPIRSSYNSPLHFGNGTRLTVT.